This T cell receptor (beta chain) appears in the sequencing data of a study of T cell changes during pregnancy in multiple sclerosis. Method: immunoSEQ multiplex PCR; TCRdb's copy keeps in-frame clones and lacks some. Found here are about 49,000 clones, roughly 94% of them singletons; the top ten hold 5.5% to 7%. In germline, CDR1 is SEHNR, CDR2 FQNEAQ (reference sequence). The J segment lost 4 bases and the V segment lost 4 bases, leaving 7 bases of the junction unmatched. The CDR3 covers 17 residues. The sequence was obtained from a female donor with multiple sclerosis, enrolled in a pregnancy study. The chain is built from TRBV7-9 and TRBJ2-5, with 15 positions matching TRBD2. The sample here was CD8+ T cells from peripheral blood mononuclear cells, taken in the first trimester of pregnancy. The CDR3: CASSSGLAGGVSETQYF. The CDR3 DNA sequence: TGTGCCAGCAGCTCGGGACTAGCGGGAGGAGTTTCAGAGACCCAGTACTTC.